The 29 T cell receptor beta chains reported below all come from one sample, sequenced in a study of blood T cells in healthy people across ages. For the second PCR, which ran for about 7 to 12 cycles, a sample-barcoded 5' primer and a J-beta primer mix were used. TCRdb reprocessed the 5' RACE reads with MiXCR, giving one entry per CDR3 protein. Among some 640,000 distinct CDR3 sequences, approximately 49% were seen once, and the ten largest hold approximately 32%. The sequenced material came from blood. The origin of the receptors is a woman aged 60-70 years in good health.

The chain links TRBV30 to TRBJ1-4; 7 nucleotides line up with TRBD1. CDR3 length: 14 amino acids. Germline values: CDR1 GTSNPN, CDR2 SVGIG (reference sequence). V trimming: 2 bases; J trimming: 7 bases; junction bases outside the gene matches: 7. Here the CDR3 DNA reads TGTGCCTGGAGTCCGACAGGGAGTGTTGAAAAACTGTTTTTT. Its translation: CAWSPTGSVEKLFF.

In its sample, this clonotype was seen a few times. CDR3 DNA: TGTGCCAGCAGCCTACATCACGGGGGAGGCTCCTACGAGCAGTACTTC. Its translation: CASSLHHGGGSYEQYF. J is TRBJ2-7 and V is TRBV7-2, with a tentative D call TRBD2 (6 bases). The V gene's germline CDR1 is SGHTA and CDR2 FQGNSA. V dropped 5 bases and J dropped 0 bases, with 17 bases sitting between them. The CDR3 length is 16 residues.

The chain combines TRBV6-2 or TRBV6-3 with TRBJ2-7, with D maybe TRBD1 (6 bases). The DNA matches TRBJ2-5 better at its end, which makes the J call doubtful. Germline V lookup: CDR1 MNHEY, CDR2 SVGEGT. This CDR3 comprises 15 residues. The CDR3 here is CASSSVRPGVETQYF. The DNA of the CDR3 is TGTGCCAGCAGTTCGGTGAGGCCAGGGGTGGAGACCCAGTACTTC.

The chain employs TRBV20-1 and TRBJ2-7; D ambiguous. V was clipped by 5 bases and J by 0 bases, with 14 bases between them. The germline CDR1 and CDR2 sequences are DFQATT and SNEGSKA (reference sequence). The CDR3 contains 14 residues. The CDR3 bases are TGCAGTGCTCCTCCACCCCTGAGCTCCTACGAGCAGTACTTC. Its translation is CSAPPPLSSYEQYF.

This clonotype has more than one count but fewer than ten. The chain is built from TRBV25-1 and TRBJ1-1, with TRBD1 matching over 9 bases. Germline trimming cut 3 bases from V and 5 bases from J; bases unmatched to any gene: 7. CDR1 is MGHDK, CDR2 SYGVNS, per germline. There are 15 residues in the CDR3. Written as DNA, the CDR3 is TGTGCCAGCAGTGACGTGGAGACAGGGGGAACTGAAGCTTTCTTT. Translating gives CASSDVETGGTEAFF.

The CDR3 spells CASSLRASGTSDTQYF. In DNA form, the CDR3 reads TGTGCCAGCAGCCTCCGGGCTAGCGGGACATCAGATACGCAGTATTTT. J is TRBJ2-3 and V is TRBV7-2, with TRBD2 identical over 9 bases. The V and J ends lost 5 bases and 4 bases, in that order; junction bases with no gene match: 10. The CDR3 consists of 16 residues. The germline V gene has CDR1 SGHTA and CDR2 FQGNSA.

The J gene is TRBJ2-1, the V gene TRBV4-3; D not certain. The J call may be incorrect, as the DNA end agrees better with TRBJ2-7. The CDR3 is made up of 16 amino acids. The germline V gene has CDR1 LGHNA and CDR2 YSLEER. The CDR3, as DNA: TGCGCCAGCAGCCAAGACACCATCAGCTCCTACAATGAGCAGTACTTC. This translates into CASSQDTISSYNEQYF.

This clonotype was seen many times. V usage is TRBV6-2 or TRBV6-3 and J usage is TRBJ2-7; weak D call: TRBD2 (5 bases). CDR3 length equals 12 residues. The V gene lost 10 bases and the J gene lost 0 bases, with 10 bases spanning the gap. Per germline, CDR1 MNHEY and CDR2 SVGEGT. The CDR3 is CATNEGSYEQYF. For the CDR3, the DNA is TGTGCCACCAACGAGGGCTCCTACGAGCAGTACTTC.

V usage is TRBV25-1 and J usage is TRBJ1-2; no clear D. The V gene lost 4 bases and the J gene lost 4 bases, with 10 bases spanning the gap. Germline CDR1 and CDR2: MGHDK and SYGVNS. This CDR3 has 13 residues. DNA for the CDR3: TGTGCCAGCAGTGCCGAGGGAGGCTATGGCTACACCTTC. Translation: CASSAEGGYGYTF.

The rearrangement uses TRBV25-1 and TRBJ2-3; 7 positions match TRBD2. Looked up from germline, CDR1 is MGHDK and CDR2 is SYGVNS. The CDR3 sequence is 17 residues long. V shed 3 bases, J shed 2 bases, and the junction held 11 bases outside the gene matches. CDR3 nucleotide sequence: TGTGCCAGCAGTGACCCTCTAGCGGACGGGCTCACAGATACGCAGTATTTT. Its translation is CASSDPLADGLTDTQYF.

The genes are TRBV30 and TRBJ2-3; tentative D call: TRBD2 (5 bases). The V end lost 1 base, the J end lost 0 bases, and 11 bases lay between the germline ends. There are 15 residues in the CDR3. Germline-derived CDR1 and CDR2 are GTSNPN and SVGIG (reference sequence). CDR3 protein: CAWSGGETSTDTQYF. The CDR3 DNA sequence: TGTGCCTGGAGTGGTGGGGAGACTAGCACAGATACGCAGTATTTT.

The chain recombines TRBV20-1 with TRBJ1-1; perhaps TRBD1 as D (5 bases). The CDR3 consists of 13 residues. Germline lookup yields CDR1 DFQATT and CDR2 SNEGSKA (reference sequence). The V and J ends lost 0 bases and 6 bases respectively, with 11 bases between them. The CDR3 DNA reads TGCAGTGCTAGAGATCCACTGGGGGCTGAAGCTTTCTTT. Amino acid sequence: CSARDPLGAEAFF.

This clonotype came up a few times. The rearrangement joins TRBV10-3 to TRBJ2-3; 7 bases match TRBD2. V lost 5 bases to trimming and J lost 4 bases; unmatched junction nucleotides: 6. The CDR3 loop spans 14 amino acids. Germline values: CDR1 ENHRY, CDR2 SYGVKD. The CDR3 DNA reads TGTGCCATCAGTCCTACTAGCGCAGCAGATACGCAGTATTTT. It is translated as CAISPTSAADTQYF.

The chain recombines TRBV20-1 with TRBJ2-5; 9 bases agree with TRBD2. The CDR3 spans 12 residues. With V trimmed by 3 bases and J by 11 bases, 7 bases remained unmatched. Germline CDR1 is DFQATT and CDR2 is SNEGSKA (reference sequence). CDR3 nucleotide sequence: TGCAGTGCTAGGACTAGCGGTCGCAAGCAGTACTTC. This gives the protein CSARTSGRKQYF.

The chain joins TRBV6-2 or TRBV6-3 to TRBJ2-4; 10 bases map to TRBD2. The J call may be in error: the DNA end matches TRBJ2-7 better. Looked up from germline, CDR1 is MNHEY and CDR2 is SVGEGT. The CDR3 has 14 amino acids. The CDR3 loop is CASTFSGRSYEQYF. In DNA form, the CDR3 reads TGTGCCAGCACCTTTAGCGGGAGGTCGTACGAGCAGTACTTC.

The rearrangement uses TRBV20-1 and TRBJ2-3; TRBD1 might be the D (6 bases). Germline values: CDR1 DFQATT, CDR2 SNEGSKA (reference sequence). This CDR3 has 14 amino acids. Trimming took 5 bases from V and 2 from J, leaving 14 bases between them. In DNA, the CDR3 is TGCAGTGCTGACCGGGACACCTACACAGATACGCAGTATTTT. Translation gives CSADRDTYTDTQYF.

V and J are TRBV4-2 and TRBJ2-7; TRBD2 agrees at 11 bases. The CDR3 totals 19 residues. The germline V gene encodes CDR1 LGHNA and CDR2 YNFKEQ. V dropped 2 bases and J dropped 1; count of bases not matched to a gene: 13. The CDR3 bases are TGTGCCAGCAGCCAATGGGGGACTAGCGGAACTAGTTTTTCCTACGAGCAGTACTTC. It yields the protein CASSQWGTSGTSFSYEQYF.

The V and J genes are TRBV7-8 and TRBJ1-1; D is uncertain. V was cut by 0 bases and J by 5 bases, with 16 bases left in between. Per germline, CDR1 SGHVS and CDR2 FQNEAQ. The CDR3 spans 16 residues. This CDR3 reads CASSLAFNPAGTEAFF. CDR3 nucleotides: TGTGCCAGCAGCTTAGCGTTTAACCCGGCGGGGACTGAAGCTTTCTTT.

This chain joins TRBV7-6 and TRBJ2-7, with D possibly called TRBD1 or TRBD2 (6 bases each). Germline lookup yields CDR1 SGHVS and CDR2 FNYEAQ. The CDR3 is 14 amino acids. The ends were cut back, 5 bases at V and 4 bases at J, with 15 bases in the middle. The CDR3 here is CASSVGGRQYEQYF. In DNA, the CDR3 is TGTGCCAGCAGCGTAGGGGGGAGGCAGTACGAGCAGTACTTC. Variable domain in full (rest from reference TRBV7-6 and TRBJ2-7): GAGVSQSPRYKVTKRGQDVALRCDPISGHVSLYWYRQALGQGPEFLTYFNYEAQQDKSGLPNDRFSAERPEGSISTLTIQRTEQRDSAMYRCASSVGGRQYEQYFGPGTRLTVT.

The V call is TRBV7-2, the J call TRBJ2-4, with D tentatively TRBD2 (7 bases). The end of the DNA is better explained by TRBJ2-7, so the J call may be wrong. Germline V gene data show CDR1 as SGHTA and CDR2 as FQGNSA. The CDR3 covers 15 residues. The CDR3 is CASSPDSGTLYEQYF. The CDR3 DNA is TGTGCCAGCAGCCCGGACAGCGGGACCTTATACGAGCAGTACTTC.

The chain carries TRBV12-3 or TRBV12-4 and TRBJ2-4, with 9 bases aligning to TRBD1. The CDR3 has 15 amino acids. Trimming removed 5 bases from V and 3 bases from J; junction bases left unmatched: 5. The DNA of the CDR3 is TGTGCCAGCAGTCTCCGACAGGGGGACAAAAACATTCAGTACTTC. Translated, it gives CASSLRQGDKNIQYF.

This clonotype was seen at least ten times. The junction departs from the called germline gene at one end, perhaps through a read error. The chain couples TRBV5-1 to TRBJ2-5; D uncertain. Germline V CDR1 and CDR2: SGHRS, YFSETQ. This CDR3 region has 13 residues. CDR3 DNA: TGTGCCAGCAGCTTGCCGGGCCAAGAGACCCAGTACTTC. Translating gives CASSLPGQETQYF.

The chain uses TRBV20-1 and TRBJ1-5; 8 bases match TRBD1. With V trimmed by 6 bases and J by 3 bases, 10 bases remained unmatched. The CDR3 sequence is 15 residues long. Germline V gives CDR1 DFQATT, CDR2 SNEGSKA (reference sequence). In DNA, the CDR3 is TGCAGTGCCCCATTACCGACAGGGGACAATCAGCCCCAGCATTTT. It codes for CSAPLPTGDNQPQHF.

The rearrangement links TRBV5-1 to TRBJ2-3; TRBD1 matches at 12 bases. This CDR3 region has 16 residues. The trim removed 7 bases at V and 3 bases at J, leaving 9 bases unmatched. Germline CDR1 and CDR2: SGHRS and YFSETQ. The CDR3 DNA sequence: TGCGCCAGCCTCGCCGGGACAGGGGGCATAACAGATACGCAGTATTTT. Encoded protein: CASLAGTGGITDTQYF.

This chain joins TRBV7-9 and TRBJ1-4, with 8 bases identical to TRBD1. V was pared by 3 bases and J by 8 bases, with 5 bases of the junction left unmatched. The length of the CDR3 is 14 residues. The germline CDR1 and CDR2 sequences are SEHNR and FQNEAQ (reference sequence). This CDR3 is CASSFRQGAEKLFF. For the CDR3, the DNA is TGTGCCAGCAGCTTTCGGCAGGGGGCAGAAAAACTGTTTTTT.

The J gene is TRBJ2-6, the V gene TRBV24-1; no reliable D call. The V and J ends lost 4 bases and 0 bases respectively, with 12 bases between them. Germline loops: CDR1 KGHDR, CDR2 SFDVKD. The CDR3 is 17 residues long. The CDR3 sequence: CATSDQRRSSGANVLTF. CDR3 in DNA: TGTGCCACCAGTGACCAAAGACGGAGCTCTGGGGCCAACGTCCTGACTTTC.

This clonotype was picked up a small number of times. This chain links TRBV12-3 or TRBV12-4 with TRBJ2-1, with 13 bases fitting TRBD2. The V gene end was trimmed by 7 bases and the J gene end by 7 bases; junction bases not matched to a gene: 10. The CDR3 contains 16 residues. The CDR3 sequence is CASTWRTSGSNNEQFF. CDR3 in DNA: TGTGCCAGCACCTGGCGGACTAGCGGGAGTAATAATGAGCAGTTCTTC.

The CDR3 bases are TGTGCCTGGAGCCGATGGGAGGGCACAGATACGCAGTATTTT. It yields the protein CAWSRWEGTDTQYF. The V call is TRBV30, the J call TRBJ2-3; perhaps TRBD2 as D (6 bases). The CDR3 loop spans 14 amino acids. In germline, CDR1 is GTSNPN, CDR2 SVGIG (reference sequence). With 3 bases removed from V and 1 base from J, the gap between germline ends came to 11 bases.

This chain links TRBV20-1 with TRBJ2-1; D is possibly TRBD2 (6 bases). The CDR3 extends over 15 amino acids. Germline CDR1 reads DFQATT; CDR2 reads SNEGSKA (reference sequence). Trimming took off 0 bases at V and 8 bases at J, with 17 bases between the two ends. The CDR3 nucleotides are TGCAGTGCTAGAGATTATTCGGGGGTAGCGGATGAGCAGTTCTTC. Its translation is CSARDYSGVADEQFF.